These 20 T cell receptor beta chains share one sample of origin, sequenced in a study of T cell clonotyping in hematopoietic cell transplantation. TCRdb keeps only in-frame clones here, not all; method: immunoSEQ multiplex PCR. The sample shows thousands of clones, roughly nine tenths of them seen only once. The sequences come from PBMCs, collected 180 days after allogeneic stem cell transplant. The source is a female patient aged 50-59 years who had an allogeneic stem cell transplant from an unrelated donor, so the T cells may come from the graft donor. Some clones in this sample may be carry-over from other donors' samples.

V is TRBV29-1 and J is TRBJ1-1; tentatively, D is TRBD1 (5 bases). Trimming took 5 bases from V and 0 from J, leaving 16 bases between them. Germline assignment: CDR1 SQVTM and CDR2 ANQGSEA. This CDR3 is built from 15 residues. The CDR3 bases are TGCAGCGTTTCGGGGGGATGGGGAATGAACACTGAAGCTTTCTTT. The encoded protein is CSVSGGWGMNTEAFF.

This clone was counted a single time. In DNA form, the CDR3 reads TGTGCCAGCAGCTTGGGACAGGGGAATGGCTACACCTTC. This gives the protein CASSLGQGNGYTF. J is TRBJ1-2 and V is TRBV7-9; 10 nucleotides line up with TRBD1. The length of the CDR3 is 13 residues. Germline assignment: CDR1 SEHNR and CDR2 FQNEAQ (reference sequence). Germline trimming cut 3 bases from V and 6 bases from J; bases unmatched to any gene: 1.

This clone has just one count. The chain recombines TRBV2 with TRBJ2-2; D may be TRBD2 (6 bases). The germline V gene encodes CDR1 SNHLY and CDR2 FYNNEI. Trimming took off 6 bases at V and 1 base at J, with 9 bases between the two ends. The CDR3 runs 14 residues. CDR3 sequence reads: CASRAGRNTGELFF. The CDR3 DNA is TGTGCCAGCAGGGCGGGAAGGAACACCGGGGAGCTGTTTTTT.

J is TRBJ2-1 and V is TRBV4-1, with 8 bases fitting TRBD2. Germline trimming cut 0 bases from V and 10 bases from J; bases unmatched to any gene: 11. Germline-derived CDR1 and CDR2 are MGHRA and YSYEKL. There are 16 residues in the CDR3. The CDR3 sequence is CASSQDLAGGWWEQFF. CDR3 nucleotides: TGCGCCAGCAGCCAAGATCTAGCGGGTGGGTGGTGGGAGCAGTTCTTC.

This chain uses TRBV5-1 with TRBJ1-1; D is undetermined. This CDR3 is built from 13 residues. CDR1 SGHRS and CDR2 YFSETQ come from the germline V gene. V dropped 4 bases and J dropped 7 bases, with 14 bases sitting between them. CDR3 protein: CASSGNSPHEAFF. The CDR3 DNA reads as TGCGCCAGCAGCGGGAATAGCCCCCATGAAGCTTTCTTT.

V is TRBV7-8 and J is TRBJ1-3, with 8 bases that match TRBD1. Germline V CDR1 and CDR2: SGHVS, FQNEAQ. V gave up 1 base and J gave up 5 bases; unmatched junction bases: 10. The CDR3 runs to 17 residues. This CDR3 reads CASSLDWSRQGRNTIYF. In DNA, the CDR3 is TGTGCCAGCAGCTTAGATTGGTCGAGACAGGGGAGAAACACCATATATTTT.

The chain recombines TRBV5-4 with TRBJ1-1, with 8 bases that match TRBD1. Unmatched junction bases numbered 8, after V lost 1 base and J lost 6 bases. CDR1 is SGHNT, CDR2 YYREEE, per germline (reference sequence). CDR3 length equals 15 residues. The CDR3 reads CASSLPGTGTAEAFF. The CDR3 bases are TGTGCCAGCAGCTTGCCCGGGACAGGAACGGCTGAAGCTTTCTTT.

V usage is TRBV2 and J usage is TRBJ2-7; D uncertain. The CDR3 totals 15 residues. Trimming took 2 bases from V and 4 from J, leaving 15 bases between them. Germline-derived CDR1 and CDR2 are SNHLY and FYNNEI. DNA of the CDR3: TGTGCCAGCAGTGAAAGACGGATCTCTCGTTACGAGCAGTACTTC. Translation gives CASSERRISRYEQYF. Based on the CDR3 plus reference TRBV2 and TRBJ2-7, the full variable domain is EPEVTQTPSHQVTQMGQEVILRCVPISNHLYFYWYRQILGQKVEFLVSFYNNEISEKSEIFDDQFSVERPDGSNFTLKIRSTKLEDSAMYFCASSERRISRYEQYFGPGTRLTVT.

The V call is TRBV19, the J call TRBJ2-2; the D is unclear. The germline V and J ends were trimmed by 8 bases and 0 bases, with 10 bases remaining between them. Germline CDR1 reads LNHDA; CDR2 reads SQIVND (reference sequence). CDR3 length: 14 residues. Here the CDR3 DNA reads TGTGCCAGTTGCCGGGCCCCGAACACCGGGGAGCTGTTTTTT. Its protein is CASCRAPNTGELFF.

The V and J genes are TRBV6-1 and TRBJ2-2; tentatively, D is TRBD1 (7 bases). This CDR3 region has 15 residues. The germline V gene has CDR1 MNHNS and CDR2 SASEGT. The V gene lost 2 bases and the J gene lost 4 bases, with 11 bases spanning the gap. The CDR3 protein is CASSESRGVTGELFF. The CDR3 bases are TGTGCCAGCAGTGAATCCAGGGGGGTCACCGGGGAGCTGTTTTTT.

CDR3 DNA: TGTGCCAGCAGCCAAGTCGGGGGGGCAAACTATGGCTACACCTTC. Translated: CASSQVGGANYGYTF. The chain carries TRBV14 and TRBJ1-2, with D tentatively TRBD1 (6 bases). CDR3 size: 15 residues. Trimming removed 1 base at V and 2 bases at J, with 11 bases between. Germline V gives CDR1 SGHDN, CDR2 FVKESK.

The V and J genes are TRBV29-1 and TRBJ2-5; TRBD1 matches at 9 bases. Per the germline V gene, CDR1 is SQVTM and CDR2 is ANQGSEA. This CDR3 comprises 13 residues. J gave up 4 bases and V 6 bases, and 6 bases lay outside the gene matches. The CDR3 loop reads CSVETGGRETQYF. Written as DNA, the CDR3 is TGCAGCGTCGAGACAGGGGGGAGAGAGACCCAGTACTTC.

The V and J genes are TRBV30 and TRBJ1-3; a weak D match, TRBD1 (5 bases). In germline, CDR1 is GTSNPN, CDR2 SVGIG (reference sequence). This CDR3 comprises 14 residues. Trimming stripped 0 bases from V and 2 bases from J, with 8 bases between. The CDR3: CAWSVGRAGNTIYF. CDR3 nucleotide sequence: TGTGCCTGGAGTGTGGGCAGGGCTGGAAACACCATATATTTT.

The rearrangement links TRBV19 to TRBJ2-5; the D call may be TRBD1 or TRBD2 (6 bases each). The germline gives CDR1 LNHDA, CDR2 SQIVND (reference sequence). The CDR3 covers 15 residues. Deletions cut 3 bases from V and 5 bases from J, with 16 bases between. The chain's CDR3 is CASSIGGTQGETQYF. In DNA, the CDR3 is TGTGCCAGTAGTATCGGAGGGACTCAGGGGGAGACCCAGTACTTC.

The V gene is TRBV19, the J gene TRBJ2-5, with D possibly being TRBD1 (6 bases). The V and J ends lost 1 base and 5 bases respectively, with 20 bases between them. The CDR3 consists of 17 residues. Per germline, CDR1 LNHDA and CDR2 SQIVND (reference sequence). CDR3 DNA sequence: TGTGCCAGTAGTATAGGTAATCTCCAGGGGTCCTGGGAGACCCAGTACTTC. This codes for CASSIGNLQGSWETQYF.

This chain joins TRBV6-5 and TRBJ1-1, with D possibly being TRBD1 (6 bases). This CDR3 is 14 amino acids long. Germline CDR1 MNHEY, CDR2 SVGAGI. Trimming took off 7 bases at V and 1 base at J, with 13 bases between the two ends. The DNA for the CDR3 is TGTGCCAGCATTGGGGGGGCTAGGAACACTGAAGCTTTCTTT. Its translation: CASIGGARNTEAFF.

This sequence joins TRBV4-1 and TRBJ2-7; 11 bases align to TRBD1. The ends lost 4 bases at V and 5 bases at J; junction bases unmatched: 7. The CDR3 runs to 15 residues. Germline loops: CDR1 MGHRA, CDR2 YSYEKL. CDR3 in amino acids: CASSPGQGAADEQYV. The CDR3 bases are TGCGCCAGCAGCCCCGGACAGGGGGCGGCTGACGAGCAGTACGTC.

For the CDR3, the DNA is TGTGCCAGCAGCCAAGGGACCGCCGCCGGCGGCTACACCTTC. This translates into CASSQGTAAGGYTF. The chain is built from TRBV14 and TRBJ1-2; D gene uncertain. Trimming removed 1 base from V and 8 bases from J, with 14 bases in between. Germline CDR1 SGHDN, CDR2 FVKESK. The CDR3 length is 14 residues.

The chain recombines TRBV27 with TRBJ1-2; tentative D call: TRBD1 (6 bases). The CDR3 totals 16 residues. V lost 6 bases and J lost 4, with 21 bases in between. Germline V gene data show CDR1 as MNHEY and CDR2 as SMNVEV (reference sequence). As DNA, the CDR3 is TGTGCCAGCAGACCACTATTATCTGGGGGCAGCTATGGCTACACCTTC. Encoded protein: CASRPLLSGGSYGYTF.

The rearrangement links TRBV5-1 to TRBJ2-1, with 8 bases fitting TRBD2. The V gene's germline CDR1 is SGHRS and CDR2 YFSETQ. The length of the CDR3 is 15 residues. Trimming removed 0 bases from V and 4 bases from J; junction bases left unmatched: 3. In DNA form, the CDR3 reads TGCGCCAGCAGCTTGGGTAGCGGGGTATACAATGAGCAGTTCTTC. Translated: CASSLGSGVYNEQFF.